The rows below give T cell receptor beta chains drawn from one sample of a study of PD-1 blockade in classical Hodgkin lymphoma. Clones were read by immunoSEQ multiplex PCR, and TCRdb kept only the in-frame ones, dropping some. The repertoire has approximately 43,000 clones, around 87% of them found once; the top ten carry 5.5%. Source: peripheral blood mononuclear cells (PBMCs), taken before the second cycle of nivolumab. All receptors come from a human donor with classical Hodgkin lymphoma. Each CDR3 is given with its conserved first and last residue. D genes are given only for firm matches. Not all rows give a size; the values are once, few, many and, for expanded clones, a class.

D gene,J gene,V gene,clone size,CDR3 protein,CDR3 DNA
NA,TRBJ1-4,TRBV10-3,NA,CAISEQVWEKLFF,TGTGCCATCAGTGAACAGGTGTGGGAAAAACTGTTTTTT
TRBD2,TRBJ2-4,TRBV27,NA,CASSYKGLAGAKNIQYF,TGTGCCAGCAGTTATAAAGGACTAGCGGGAGCCAAAAACATTCAGTACTTC
TRBD2,TRBJ2-5,TRBV5-6,NA,CASSLVAGGGETQYF,TGTGCCAGCAGCTTGGTAGCGGGGGGCGGGGAGACCCAGTACTTC
TRBD2,TRBJ2-7,TRBV4-3,NA,CASSPGLAGPYEQYF,TGCGCCAGCAGCCCGGGACTAGCGGGGCCCTACGAGCAGTACTTC
TRBD1,TRBJ2-7,TRBV19,once,CASGDSPTDEQYF,TGTGCCAGTGGGGACAGTCCCACCGACGAGCAGTACTTC
NA,TRBJ1-6,TRBV9,NA,CASSVGAVANNSPLHF,TGTGCCAGCAGCGTAGGAGCTGTGGCGAATAATTCACCCCTCCACTTT
TRBD2,TRBJ2-5,TRBV5-4,NA,CASSLGELAGGRVQETQYF,TGTGCCAGCAGCTTGGGGGAACTAGCGGGAGGCCGGGTCCAAGAGACCCAGTACTTC
NA,TRBJ2-1,TRBV5-5,NA,CASSLGGANNEQFF,TGTGCCAGCAGCTTGGGAGGCGCGAACAATGAGCAGTTCTTC
NA,TRBJ1-5,TRBV21-1,NA,CATPGQGNQPQHF,TGTGCCACCCCGGGACAGGGCAATCAGCCCCAGCATTTT
NA,TRBJ2-1,TRBV7-9,NA,CASSSSAQVGSTYNEQFF,TGTGCCAGCAGCTCGTCGGCACAGGTGGGTTCTACCTACAATGAGCAGTTCTTC
TRBD1,TRBJ1-1,TRBV4-3,NA,CASSQETGHTEAFF,TGCGCCAGCAGCCAAGAGACAGGGCACACTGAAGCTTTCTTT
TRBD1,TRBJ2-7,TRBV27,NA,CASKGGQGPYEQYF,TGTGCCAGCAAAGGGGGACAGGGTCCGTACGAGCAGTACTTC